These T cell receptor beta chains were read from a single sample in a study of blood T cell repertoires in COVID-19. Profiling relied on immunoSEQ multiplex PCR, and the TCRdb table lists in-frame clones only, not all of them. The sample gives about 300,000 clones, approximately 90% of which show up once; about 4% is in the top ten. Sequencing input: PBMCs or T cells enriched from blood (not recorded which). These receptors all stem from a man aged 30 to 45 who had recovered from COVID-19. Each CDR3 is given with its conserved first and last residue. A D gene is named only where the DNA matches it firmly. Part of the rows lack a size; the others show once, few, many or a class for expanded clones.

v_gene	d_gene	j_gene	abundance	CDR3aa	CDR3nt
TRBV27	TRBD2	TRBJ2-7	-	CASSLASGRAFYEQYF	TGTGCCAGCAGTTTGGCTAGCGGGAGGGCCTTTTACGAGCAGTACTTC
TRBV2	TRBD2	TRBJ2-3	-	CASVGTSGGPSTDTQYF	TGTGCCAGCGTTGGGACTAGCGGGGGCCCTAGCACAGATACGCAGTATTTT
TRBV11-2	-	TRBJ1-5	-	CASSWSSVSNQPQHF	TGTGCCTCCTCTTGGAGTTCTGTAAGCAATCAGCCCCAGCATTTT
TRBV27	-	TRBJ2-1	-	CASSLLLTLGEQFF	TGTGCCAGCAGTTTATTACTAACCCTCGGTGAGCAGTTCTTC
TRBV28	-	TRBJ1-5	-	CASSLGGVNQPQHF	TGTGCCAGCAGTTTGGGAGGGGTGAATCAGCCCCAGCATTTT
TRBV2	-	TRBJ1-1	few	CASSRGSNTEAFF	TGTGCCAGCAGTCGGGGGTCGAACACTGAAGCTTTCTTT
TRBV10-1	TRBD2	TRBJ2-3	-	CASSDLAGDNTDTQYF	TGCGCCAGCAGCGATCTAGCGGGGGACAACACAGATACGCAGTATTTT
TRBV18	-	TRBJ2-5	-	CASSPDSQETQYF	TGTGCCAGCTCACCGGACAGTCAAGAGACCCAGTACTTC
TRBV5-1	-	TRBJ2-7	-	CASRETGEYEQYF	TGCGCCAGCAGGGAGACAGGAGAGTACGAGCAGTACTTC
TRBV13	-	TRBJ2-5	-	CASSPPGEWTQYF	TGTGCCAGCAGCCCCCCGGGGGAGTGGACCCAGTACTTC
TRBV14	TRBD2	TRBJ2-1	-	CASSRRTGASGRNYEQFF	TGTGCCAGCAGCCGTAGGACAGGGGCTAGCGGGAGGAACTATGAGCAGTTCTTC
TRBV4-1	TRBD1	TRBJ2-2	-	CASSPGQTNTGELFF	TGCGCCAGCAGTCCGGGACAGACTAACACCGGGGAGCTGTTTTTT
TRBV4-1	TRBD1	TRBJ1-2	-	CASRRMTGDGYTF	TGCGCCAGCAGGCGAATGACAGGGGACGGCTACACCTTC
TRBV7-2	TRBD2	TRBJ2-5	-	CASSLARSGGQETQYF	TGTGCCAGCAGCTTAGCGAGGAGCGGGGGGCAAGAGACCCAGTACTTC
TRBV11-2	TRBD1	TRBJ2-7	-	CASSFGQGYEQYF	TGTGCCAGCAGCTTCGGACAGGGCTACGAGCAGTACTTC
TRBV28	-	TRBJ2-2	-	CASSLRQHTGELFF	TGTGCCAGCAGTTTAAGACAGCACACCGGGGAGCTGTTTTTT
TRBV5-1	TRBD1	TRBJ1-6	few	CASSLAMTGDNSPLHF	TGCGCCAGCAGCTTGGCCATGACAGGGGATAATTCACCCCTCCACTTT
TRBV28	-	TRBJ2-3	-	CASSARLTSTDTQYF	TGTGCCAGCAGCGCCCGCTTGACTAGCACAGATACGCAGTATTTT
TRBV27	TRBD2	TRBJ2-7	-	CASSLGTSIAEQYF	TGTGCCAGCAGTCTCGGGACTAGCATCGCCGAGCAGTACTTC
TRBV20-1	-	TRBJ2-5	once	CRLDSGETQYF	TGCAGACTAGATTCCGGGGAGACCCAGTACTTC
TRBV7-6	-	TRBJ2-2	-	CASSYEAYVFVTSNTGELFF	TGTGCCAGCAGTTATGAAGCTTATGTGTTCGTGACATCCAACACCGGGGAGCTGTTTTTT
TRBV7-8	-	TRBJ2-7	-	CASSLVSTGYEQYF	TGTGCCAGCAGCTTAGTTTCAACGGGCTACGAGCAGTACTTC